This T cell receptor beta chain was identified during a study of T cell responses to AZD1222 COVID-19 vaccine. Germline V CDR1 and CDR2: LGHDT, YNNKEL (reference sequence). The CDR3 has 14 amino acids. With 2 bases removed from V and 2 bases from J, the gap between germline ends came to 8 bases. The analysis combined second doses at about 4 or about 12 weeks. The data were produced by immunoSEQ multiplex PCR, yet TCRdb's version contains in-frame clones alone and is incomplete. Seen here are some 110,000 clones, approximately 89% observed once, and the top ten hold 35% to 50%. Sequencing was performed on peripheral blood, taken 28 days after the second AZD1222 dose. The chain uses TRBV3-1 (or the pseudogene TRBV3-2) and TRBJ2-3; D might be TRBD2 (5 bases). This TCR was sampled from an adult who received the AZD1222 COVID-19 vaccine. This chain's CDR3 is CASSQSLATDTQYF. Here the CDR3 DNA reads TGTGCCAGCAGCCAAAGCCTAGCCACAGATACGCAGTATTTT.